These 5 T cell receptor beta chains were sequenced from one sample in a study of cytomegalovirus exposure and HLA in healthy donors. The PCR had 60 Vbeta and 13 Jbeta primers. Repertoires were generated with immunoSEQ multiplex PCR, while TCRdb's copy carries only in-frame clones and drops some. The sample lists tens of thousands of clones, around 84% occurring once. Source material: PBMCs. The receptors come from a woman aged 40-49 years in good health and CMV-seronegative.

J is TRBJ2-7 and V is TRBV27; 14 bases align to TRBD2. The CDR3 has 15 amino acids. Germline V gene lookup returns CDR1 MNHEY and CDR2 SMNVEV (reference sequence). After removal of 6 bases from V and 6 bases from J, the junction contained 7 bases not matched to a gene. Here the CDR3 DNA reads TGTGCCAGCAGCCGAAGCGGACTAGCGGGAGGCGAGCAGTACTTC. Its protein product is CASSRSGLAGGEQYF.

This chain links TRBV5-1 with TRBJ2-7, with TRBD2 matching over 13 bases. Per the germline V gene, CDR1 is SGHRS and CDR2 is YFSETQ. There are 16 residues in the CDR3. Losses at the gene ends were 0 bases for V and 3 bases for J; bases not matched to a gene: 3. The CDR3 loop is CASSLGLAGGVYEQYF. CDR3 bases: TGCGCCAGCAGCTTGGGACTAGCGGGAGGTGTCTACGAGCAGTACTTC.

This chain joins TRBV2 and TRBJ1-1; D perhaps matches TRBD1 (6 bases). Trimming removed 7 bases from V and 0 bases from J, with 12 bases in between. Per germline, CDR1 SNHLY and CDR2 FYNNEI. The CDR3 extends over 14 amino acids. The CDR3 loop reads CASNHNRVNTEAFF. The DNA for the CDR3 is TGTGCCAGCAACCACAACAGGGTGAACACTGAAGCTTTCTTT.

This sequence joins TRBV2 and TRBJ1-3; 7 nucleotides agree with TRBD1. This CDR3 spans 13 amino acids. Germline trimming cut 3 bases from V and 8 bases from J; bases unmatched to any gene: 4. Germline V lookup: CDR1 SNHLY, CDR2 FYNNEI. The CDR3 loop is CASSDDREDTIYF. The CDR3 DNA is TGTGCCAGCAGTGATGACAGGGAAGACACCATATATTTT. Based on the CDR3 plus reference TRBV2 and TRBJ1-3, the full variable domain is EPEVTQTPSHQVTQMGQEVILRCVPISNHLYFYWYRQILGQKVEFLVSFYNNEISEKSEIFDDQFSVERPDGSNFTLKIRSTKLEDSAMYFCASSDDREDTIYFGEGSWLTVV.

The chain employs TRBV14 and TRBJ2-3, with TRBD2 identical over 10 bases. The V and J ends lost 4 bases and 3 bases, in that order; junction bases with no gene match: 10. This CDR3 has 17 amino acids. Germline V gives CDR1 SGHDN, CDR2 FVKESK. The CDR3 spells CASSRRLAGVGTDTQYF. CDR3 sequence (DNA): TGTGCCAGCAGCCGAAGGCTAGCGGGAGTAGGGACAGATACGCAGTATTTT.